This record looks at one T cell receptor beta chain sequence and its context. Its target is not known. This record comes from a study of post-analysis software for immune sequencing data. General observations from the study: Comparison of patients with controls showed a handful of TRBV segments more frequent in patients, TRBV5-6, TRBV5-1 and TRBV20-1 among them.

Unique molecular identifiers were carried by the TCR beta cDNA libraries. TCRdb independently ran MiXCR on the PCR reads; one entry per CDR3 protein. This repertoire shows about 380,000 distinct CDR3 sequences, roughly 30% found once; its top ten account for around an eighth. J gave up 1 base and V 3 bases, and 8 bases lay outside the gene matches. Germline CDR1 is SGHVS and CDR2 is FQNEAQ. The CDR3 covers 16 residues. This sequence joins TRBV7-8 and TRBJ2-5; 7 positions match TRBD2. The sequence was collected from a girl aged 5-17 years with multiple sclerosis. The sequencing input was blood. CDR3 amino acids: CASSFGQRGAQETQYF. CDR3 sequence (DNA): TGTGCCAGCAGCTTCGGCCAGCGGGGAGCCCAAGAGACCCAGTACTTC.